This T cell receptor (beta chain) was recovered during a study of vaccination and CD4 T cells after COVID-19. On the study more broadly: Overlapping spike peptides from SARS-CoV-2, HCoV-NL63, HCoV-OC43 and HCoV-229E served to stimulate the cells.

Regarding this clonotype: Its specificity is not known.

Treatment of the sample: roughly ten-day PBMC culture with coronavirus spike peptide pools or control peptides (ViraFEST assay). The V gene end was trimmed by 0 bases and the J gene end by 8 bases; junction bases not matched to a gene: 8. CDR3 length: 15 residues. Germline V gene sequence: CDR1 SGHNT, CDR2 YYREEE (reference sequence). Sequenced with the Oncomine TCR Beta short-read assay was DNA taken from cultured CD4+ T cells. Via MiXCR, TCRdb re-called the PCR reads, giving one row per CDR3 protein. The sample lists about 25,000 distinct CDR3 sequences; over 45% were seen once. Sequenced material: CD4+ T cells from blood, cultured in vitro. The chain combines TRBV5-4 with TRBJ1-1; TRBD1 agrees at 9 bases. This receptor was identified in a human donor who had recovered from COVID-19. CDR3 loop: CASSLAGTGSGEAFF. The CDR3 nucleotides are TGTGCCAGCAGCTTGGCCGGGACAGGGAGTGGGGAAGCTTTCTTT.